The 27 T cell receptor beta chains given below trace back to one sample, sequenced in a study of PD-L1 blockade in urothelial cancer. Measured with immunoSEQ multiplex PCR; TCRdb has only the in-frame clones, and not every one. The table shows about 17,000 clones, with 87% occurring only once. The material was PBMCs, obtained around atezolizumab (anti-PD-L1) treatment. Source of these receptors: a man between 50 and 59 years old with urothelial cancer.

V is TRBV19 and J is TRBJ1-1; TRBD1 matches at 8 bases. Trimming at V came to 3 bases and at J to 5 bases, leaving 2 bases not matched to a gene. CDR1 and CDR2 from the germline V gene are LNHDA and SQIVND (reference sequence). This CDR3 has 13 amino acids. As DNA, the CDR3 is TGTGCCAGTAGTATTAGGACAGGGACTGAAGCTTTCTTT. Translating gives CASSIRTGTEAFF.

J is TRBJ2-5 and V is TRBV10-1, with TRBD1 as a possible D gene (6 bases). This CDR3 comprises 13 residues. From germline, CDR1 is WNHNN and CDR2 SYGVQD (reference sequence). Trimming cost V 10 bases and J 5 bases, with 17 bases left between them. The CDR3 nucleotides are TGCGCCACCTCTCGACAGGTCAGGGAGACCCAGTACTTC. Its translation is CATSRQVRETQYF.

The CDR3 spells CASSLVGQSRGYGYTF. The CDR3 DNA sequence: TGTGCCAGCAGCTTGGTTGGACAGAGCCGGGGCTATGGCTACACCTTC. The J gene is TRBJ1-2, the V gene TRBV5-6; possibly TRBD1 for D (6 bases). The CDR3 has 16 amino acids. Germline V lookup: CDR1 SGHDT, CDR2 YYEEEE. Trimming shortened V by 0 bases and J by 4 bases, and 16 bases separated the two germline ends.

The chain recombines TRBV19 with TRBJ2-3; the D is unclear. CDR3 size: 14 residues. V was clipped by 3 bases and J by 0 bases, with 7 bases between them. CDR1 LNHDA and CDR2 SQIVND come from the germline V gene (reference sequence). CDR3 sequence (DNA): TGTGCCAGTAGTATTGGGCAGAGCACAGATACGCAGTATTTT. As protein: CASSIGQSTDTQYF.

This clone appeared a few times. The CDR3 DNA sequence: TGTGCCAGCAGTTCATCGTCTAGCACAGATACGCAGTATTTT. Amino acid sequence: CASSSSSSTDTQYF. The gene calls are TRBV27 and TRBJ2-3; D gene ambiguous. The length of the CDR3 is 14 residues. V was trimmed by 4 bases and J by 0 bases, leaving 8 bases between them. Germline values: CDR1 MNHEY, CDR2 SMNVEV (reference sequence).

V and J are TRBV4-1 and TRBJ1-5; 7 bases are shared with TRBD1. This CDR3 spans 19 amino acids. Trimming at V came to 4 bases and at J to 0 bases, leaving 15 bases not matched to a gene. In germline, CDR1 is MGHRA, CDR2 YSYEKL. CDR3 loop: CASSPFIAGGFGSNQPQHF. The CDR3 DNA reads TGCGCCAGCAGCCCGTTTATAGCAGGGGGTTTCGGTAGCAATCAGCCCCAGCATTTT.

The chain uses TRBV15 and TRBJ1-5; possible D gene TRBD1, 5 bases. The CDR3 extends over 16 amino acids. Trimming pared 4 bases from V and 7 bases from J, leaving 20 bases between. CDR1 is LNHNV, CDR2 YYDKDF, per germline (reference sequence). The CDR3: CATSKGSGRDEQPQHF. The CDR3 bases are TGTGCCACCAGCAAGGGTTCGGGCAGGGATGAGCAGCCCCAGCATTTT.

The V gene is TRBV6-5, the J gene TRBJ2-1, with TRBD2 matching over 10 bases. The CDR3 consists of 14 residues. V shed 4 bases and J 9 bases; nucleotides not matched to a gene: 6. The germline gives CDR1 MNHEY, CDR2 SVGAGI. In DNA, the CDR3 is TGTGCCAGCAGTTTTCTAGCGGGGGACCTTGAGCAGTTCTTC. It yields the protein CASSFLAGDLEQFF.

The chain joins TRBV5-1 to TRBJ1-6, with 8 bases identical to TRBD1. There are 16 residues in the CDR3. V dropped 0 bases and J dropped 4; count of bases not matched to a gene: 3. CDR1 SGHRS and CDR2 YFSETQ come from the germline V gene. CDR3 sequence (DNA): TGCGCCAGCAGCTTGGGGACAGGGACGTATAATTCACCCCTCCACTTT. This encodes CASSLGTGTYNSPLHF.

The chain combines TRBV7-2 with TRBJ2-1; 8 nucleotides line up with TRBD2. Trimming cost V 5 bases and J 8 bases; bases outside gene matches: 14. CDR3 size: 16 residues. From germline, CDR1 is SGHTA and CDR2 FQGNSA. The chain's CDR3 is CASSAFPRGAGDEQFF. The CDR3 DNA reads as TGTGCCAGCAGCGCGTTTCCGCGGGGGGCCGGCGATGAGCAGTTCTTC.

The chain couples TRBV2 to TRBJ1-1; tentative D call: TRBD1 (6 bases). CDR1 and CDR2 from the germline V gene are SNHLY and FYNNEI. The V end lost 7 bases, the J end lost 4 bases, and 19 bases lay between the germline ends. The CDR3 runs 15 residues. The CDR3 reads CASTSPTGGGTEAFF. DNA of the CDR3: TGTGCCAGCACTTCCCCGACTGGGGGCGGCACTGAAGCTTTCTTT. Looking up the rest from reference TRBV2 and TRBJ1-1 gives the full variable domain: EPEVTQTPSHQVTQMGQEVILRCVPISNHLYFYWYRQILGQKVEFLVSFYNNEISEKSEIFDDQFSVERPDGSNFTLKIRSTKLEDSAMYFCASTSPTGGGTEAFFGQGTRLTVV.

This chain uses TRBV9 with TRBJ2-2; 11 bases fit TRBD2. Trimming took 2 bases from V and 3 from J; bases not matched to a gene: 6. CDR1 is SGDLS, CDR2 YYNGEE, per germline. This CDR3 contains 17 residues. CDR3 bases: TGTGCCAGCAGCGTTTACGGGACTAGCGGCCACACCGGGGAGCTGTTTTTT. It yields the protein CASSVYGTSGHTGELFF.

The chain combines TRBV15 with TRBJ1-2, with D unclear. This CDR3 spans 15 amino acids. Trimming shortened V by 0 bases and J by 6 bases, and 14 bases separated the two germline ends. The germline CDR1 and CDR2 sequences are LNHNV and YYDKDF (reference sequence). The CDR3 DNA is TGTGCCACCAGCAGAGATCACCTAGGTGGAGATGGCTACACCTTC. It yields the protein CATSRDHLGGDGYTF.

The V call is TRBV30, the J call TRBJ2-2; TRBD2 agrees at 8 bases. This CDR3 has 14 amino acids. Germline lookup yields CDR1 GTSNPN and CDR2 SVGIG (reference sequence). Germline trimming cut 5 bases from V and 2 bases from J; bases unmatched to any gene: 4. Here the CDR3 DNA reads TGTGCCTGGGCCGGGACTAGTAACACCGGGGAGCTGTTTTTT. It encodes CAWAGTSNTGELFF.

V usage is TRBV21-1 and J usage is TRBJ2-7; the DNA was not compared with TRBD1, the D call given in the table. TRBV21-1 counts as a pseudogene. CDR3 size: 16 residues. The CDR3 loop reads CASSQHLTGTFYEQYF. CDR3 DNA: TGTGCCAGCAGCCAGCATCTAACAGGAACCTTCTACGAGCAGTACTTC.

This sequence joins TRBV30 and TRBJ2-5; 8 nucleotides agree with TRBD2. Trimming took 5 bases from V and 4 from J; bases not matched to a gene: 6. Germline loops: CDR1 GTSNPN, CDR2 SVGIG (reference sequence). The CDR3 sequence is 13 residues long. The CDR3 protein is CAWSGGAGETQYF. In DNA, the CDR3 is TGTGCCTGGTCCGGGGGGGCCGGAGAGACCCAGTACTTC.

V is TRBV27 and J is TRBJ2-7; D not certain. The CDR3 extends over 14 amino acids. The germline CDR1 and CDR2 sequences are MNHEY and SMNVEV (reference sequence). The ends were cut back, 7 bases at V and 1 base at J, with 14 bases in the middle. The CDR3 DNA reads TGTGCCAGCACCTGGAGAGTCGGTTCCTACGAGCAGTACTTC. This codes for CASTWRVGSYEQYF.

CDR3 nucleotides: TGTGCCAGCAGTCTGACAGGACTCTACGAGCAGTACTTC. Translation: CASSLTGLYEQYF. V usage is TRBV28 and J usage is TRBJ2-7; possibly TRBD1 for D (6 bases). The V end was cut by 5 bases, the J end by 3 bases, with 11 bases between. CDR3 size: 13 residues. CDR1 MDHEN and CDR2 SYDVKM come from the germline V gene. Together with reference TRBV28 and TRBJ2-7, the CDR3 gives the full variable domain: DVKVTQSSRYLVKRTGEKVFLECVQDMDHENMFWYRQDPGLGLRLIYFSYDVKMKEKGDIPEGYSVSREKKERFSLILESASTNQTSMYLCASSLTGLYEQYFGPGTRLTVT.

The chain recombines TRBV27 with TRBJ2-1; a possible D gene is TRBD2 (5 bases). The V and J ends lost 5 bases and 9 bases respectively, with 20 bases between them. The CDR3 has 15 amino acids. Germline-derived CDR1 and CDR2 are MNHEY and SMNVEV (reference sequence). CDR3 nucleotide sequence: TGTGCCAGCAGTGCCCTAGTTGAGGGTCTTAGTGAGCAGTTCTTC. Its protein product is CASSALVEGLSEQFF.

This clone was seen a single time. The gene calls are TRBV9 and TRBJ2-5, with D perhaps matching TRBD1 (6 bases). Looked up from germline, CDR1 is SGDLS and CDR2 is YYNGEE. The CDR3 has 16 amino acids. V lost 0 bases and J 2 bases, leaving 14 bases between the germline ends. This CDR3 reads CASSVGPGHQQETQYF. CDR3 DNA: TGTGCCAGCAGCGTAGGGCCGGGACACCAACAAGAGACCCAGTACTTC. Variable domain in full (rest from reference TRBV9 and TRBJ2-5): DSGVTQTPKHLITATGQRVTLRCSPRSGDLSVYWYQQSLDQGLQFLIQYYNGEERAKGNILERFSAQQFPDLHSELNLSSLELGDSALYFCASSVGPGHQQETQYFGPGTRLLVL.

The V and J genes are TRBV11-3 and TRBJ2-1; tentatively, D is TRBD2 (6 bases). Trimming shortened V by 0 bases and J by 6 bases, and 15 bases separated the two germline ends. This CDR3 has 16 residues. CDR1 and CDR2 (germline): SGHNT, YENEEA. CDR3 amino acids: CASSLDAGRRGNEQFF. CDR3 coding DNA: TGTGCCAGCAGCTTAGATGCAGGTCGGAGGGGCAATGAGCAGTTCTTC.

The chain carries TRBV5-4 and TRBJ1-2; D unclear. The germline V and J ends were trimmed by 6 bases and 4 bases, with 13 bases remaining between them. This CDR3 contains 13 residues. Per the germline V gene, CDR1 is SGHNT and CDR2 is YYREEE (reference sequence). The CDR3 spells CASKMQTVYGYTF. The DNA for the CDR3 is TGTGCCAGCAAAATGCAAACGGTCTATGGCTACACCTTC.

The chain combines TRBV6-1 with TRBJ2-5; tentative D call: TRBD2 (6 bases). The V and J ends lost 1 base and 5 bases respectively, with 14 bases between them. The CDR3 consists of 15 residues. CDR1 and CDR2 from the germline V gene are MNHNS and SASEGT. In DNA, the CDR3 is TGTGCCAGCAGTGAAGGTGTAAAGAGCGGGGAGACCCAGTACTTC. Translating it yields CASSEGVKSGETQYF.

The chain's CDR3 is CAISDGVENEQFF. The DNA of the CDR3 is TGTGCCATCTCGGACGGGGTAGAGAATGAGCAGTTCTTC. The genes are TRBV10-3 and TRBJ2-1; possible D gene TRBD2, 5 bases. Germline loops: CDR1 ENHRY, CDR2 SYGVKD. The CDR3 is 13 amino acids. The V gene lost 8 bases and the J gene lost 7 bases, with 15 bases spanning the gap.

J is TRBJ2-7 and V is TRBV27; TRBD2 matches 11 bases. CDR1 and CDR2 from the germline V gene are MNHEY and SMNVEV (reference sequence). The junction had 7 bases not matched to a gene; V was cut back by 8 bases and J by 1 base. The CDR3 runs to 15 residues. In nucleotides, the CDR3 is TGTGCCAGCGTAAGGCTAGCGGGAGGTTCCTACGAGCAGTACTTC. Amino acid sequence: CASVRLAGGSYEQYF.

This clone has only a few counts. The rearrangement joins TRBV9 to TRBJ2-2, with unresolved D. The V and J ends lost 4 bases and 4 bases respectively, with 5 bases between them. Looked up from germline, CDR1 is SGDLS and CDR2 is YYNGEE. The CDR3 totals 12 residues. This CDR3 is CASSSRTGELFF. As DNA, the CDR3 is TGTGCCAGCAGCTCCCGCACCGGGGAGCTGTTTTTT.

The CDR3 bases are TGTGCCAGTAGTATAGATGCCAGCTCTGGAAACACCATATATTTT. It is translated as CASSIDASSGNTIYF. The genes are TRBV19 and TRBJ1-3; D uncertain. This CDR3 spans 15 amino acids. The V gene's germline CDR1 is LNHDA and CDR2 SQIVND (reference sequence). V was shortened by 0 bases and J by 0 bases, with 6 bases between the two germline ends.